One and the same sample provided the 23 T cell receptor beta chains below, sequenced in a study of PD-L1 blockade in urothelial cancer. Clones were read by immunoSEQ multiplex PCR, and TCRdb kept only the in-frame ones, dropping some. This table holds some 40,000 clones, about 90% found once. Described time point: peripheral blood 6 weeks after treatment start. Sequenced material: PBMCs, taken around atezolizumab (anti-PD-L1) treatment. The receptor source for this set is a man between 65 and 85 years old with urothelial cancer.

The rearrangement joins TRBV27 to TRBJ1-2; 9 nucleotides match TRBD1. This CDR3 spans 15 amino acids. CDR1 is MNHEY and CDR2 is SMNVEV in the germline V gene (reference sequence). V lost 4 bases and J lost 7; bases outside the gene matches: 10. As DNA, the CDR3 is TGTGCCAGCAGTTCAATACAGGGGGCGTTTTCTGGCTACACCTTC. This gives the protein CASSSIQGAFSGYTF.

This sequence joins TRBV20-1 and TRBJ2-3; the D gene is possibly TRBD1 (6 bases). Germline CDR1 reads DFQATT; CDR2 reads SNEGSKA (reference sequence). This CDR3 comprises 11 residues. CDR3 sequence: CSARQADTQYF. In nucleotides, the CDR3 is TGCAGCGCCCGACAGGCTGATACGCAGTATTTT.

The chain carries TRBV9 and TRBJ2-1; weak D call: TRBD2 (6 bases). The CDR3 contains 15 residues. The V gene lost 2 bases and the J gene lost 7 bases, with 16 bases spanning the gap. The germline CDR1 and CDR2 sequences are SGDLS and YYNGEE. The DNA of the CDR3 is TGTGCCAGCAGCGTGTCGGGAGAGTTGTGGAATGAGCAGTTCTTC. Residues: CASSVSGELWNEQFF.

The V gene is TRBV6-6, the J gene TRBJ1-5; 10 positions match TRBD1. CDR1 is MNHNY, CDR2 SVGAGI, per germline (reference sequence). This CDR3 comprises 16 residues. V trimming: 5 bases; J trimming: 2 bases; junction bases outside the gene matches: 6. CDR3 protein: CASSTSGTGGNQPQHF. CDR3 in DNA: TGTGCCAGCAGTACCTCCGGGACAGGGGGCAATCAGCCCCAGCATTTT.

This clone was seen only once. The chain employs TRBV7-6 and TRBJ2-1, with 9 positions matching TRBD1. V lost 3 bases, J lost 8 bases, and 8 bases stayed unmatched. The CDR3 consists of 15 residues. Germline V gene lookup returns CDR1 SGHVS and CDR2 FNYEAQ. CDR3 loop: CASSLGQGVIDEQFF. CDR3 in DNA: TGTGCCAGCAGCTTGGGACAGGGCGTCATCGATGAGCAGTTCTTC. The full variable domain, rest sourced from reference TRBV7-6 and TRBJ2-1, is GAGVSQSPRYKVTKRGQDVALRCDPISGHVSLYWYRQALGQGPEFLTYFNYEAQQDKSGLPNDRFSAERPEGSISTLTIQRTEQRDSAMYRCASSLGQGVIDEQFFGPGTRLTVL.

The CDR3 DNA follows: TGTGCCAGCAGTTTGAGAGACGGACACTCCTACGAGCAGTACTTC. Encoded protein: CASSLRDGHSYEQYF. This sequence joins TRBV28 and TRBJ2-7; a weak D match, TRBD1 (5 bases). Trimming took off 3 bases at V and 0 bases at J, with 12 bases between the two ends. The CDR3 is made up of 15 amino acids. CDR1 MDHEN and CDR2 SYDVKM come from the germline V gene. The complete variable domain, with remaining parts taken from reference TRBV28 and TRBJ2-7, reads DVKVTQSSRYLVKRTGEKVFLECVQDMDHENMFWYRQDPGLGLRLIYFSYDVKMKEKGDIPEGYSVSREKKERFSLILESASTNQTSMYLCASSLRDGHSYEQYFGPGTRLTVT.

The rearrangement joins TRBV27 to TRBJ2-7, with 8 bases lining up with TRBD1. CDR1 MNHEY and CDR2 SMNVEV come from the germline V gene (reference sequence). The CDR3 has 15 amino acids. The V segment lost 7 bases and the J segment 5 bases; nucleotides outside the gene matches: 13. The CDR3: CASNRTGTIIHEQYF. CDR3 in DNA: TGTGCCAGCAATCGGACAGGGACAATCATCCACGAGCAGTACTTC.

CDR3 DNA: TGTGCCAGCAGTTTGGGACAGGAGATAATCACTGAAGCTTTCTTT. Its translation is CASSLGQEIITEAFF. The rearrangement joins TRBV2 to TRBJ1-1; the match to TRBD1 covers 8 bases. The trim removed 5 bases at V and 4 bases at J, leaving 9 bases unmatched. Germline V gene lookup returns CDR1 SNHLY and CDR2 FYNNEI. The CDR3 totals 15 residues.

With respect to this clone: A junction end diverges from the germline sequence, so it may reflect a read error. The chain is built from TRBV7-3 and TRBJ2-1; the match to TRBD2 covers 10 bases. Per the germline V gene, CDR1 is SGHTA and CDR2 is FQGTGA. The CDR3 contains 15 residues. This CDR3 reads CASSLRPSGSNKQFF. CDR3 in DNA: TGTGCCAGCAGCTTAAGGCCTAGCGGGAGCAATAAGCAGTTCTTC.

This rearrangement joins TRBV11-2 to TRBJ1-1; no reliable D call. The CDR3 covers 14 residues. The V end was cut by 2 bases, the J end by 0 bases, with 7 bases between. CDR1 SGHAT and CDR2 FQNNGV come from the germline V gene. Written as DNA, the CDR3 is TGTGCCAGCAGCTTAACCTCGGTGAACACTGAAGCTTTCTTT. As protein: CASSLTSVNTEAFF.

This clone occurred once. At one end the junction does not follow the germline gene, possibly because of a read error. The chain is built from TRBV7-2 and TRBJ2-7, with D perhaps matching TRBD2 (5 bases). The V gene's germline CDR1 is SGHTA and CDR2 FQGNSA. This CDR3 is 12 amino acids long. CDR3 sequence reads: CASSLATADFSF. CDR3 in DNA: TGTGCCAGCAGCTTAGCTACCGCGGACTTCTCCTTC.

The V call is TRBV18, the J call TRBJ2-4; TRBD1 is a possible D gene (6 bases). V gave up 3 bases and J gave up 0 bases, with 18 bases separating them. This CDR3 region has 18 residues. Germline assignment: CDR1 KGHSH and CDR2 LQKENI. This CDR3 reads CASSPTPPGQLAKNIQYF. CDR3 in DNA: TGTGCCAGCTCACCCACGCCTCCGGGACAATTAGCCAAAAACATTCAGTACTTC.

In nucleotides, the CDR3 is TGTGCCAGCAGGGACGGGGGAGACGGGGAGCTGTTTTTT. Translation gives CASRDGGDGELFF. This chain connects TRBV6-5 to TRBJ2-2; D is possibly TRBD2 (6 bases). The length of the CDR3 is 13 residues. Between the trimmed V and J ends, which lost 6 bases and 7 bases, there was a span of 12 bases. Per germline, CDR1 MNHEY and CDR2 SVGAGI.

The chain uses TRBV30 and TRBJ1-2; 8 bases line up with TRBD1. CDR3 length equals 13 residues. The V gene end was trimmed by 4 bases and the J gene end by 4 bases; junction bases not matched to a gene: 5. The V gene's germline CDR1 is GTSNPN and CDR2 SVGIG (reference sequence). The CDR3 reads CAWNRDRPYGYTF. DNA for the CDR3: TGTGCCTGGAACCGGGACAGGCCCTATGGCTACACCTTC. The whole variable domain, filled in from reference TRBV30 and TRBJ1-2, reads SQTIHQWPATLVQPVGSPLSLECTVEGTSNPNLYWYRQAAGRGLQLLFYSVGIGQISSEVPQNLSASRPQDRQFILSSKKLLLSDSGFYLCAWNRDRPYGYTFGSGTRLTVV.

This chain joins TRBV19 and TRBJ2-1; TRBD2 aligns across 11 bases. This CDR3 has 18 amino acids. The V segment lost 4 bases and the J segment 2 bases; nucleotides outside the gene matches: 10. CDR1 and CDR2 from the germline V gene are LNHDA and SQIVND (reference sequence). The CDR3 protein is CASSSPTLAGGPYNEQFF. CDR3 sequence (DNA): TGTGCCAGTAGTAGTCCGACGTTAGCGGGAGGGCCCTACAATGAGCAGTTCTTC.

The genes are TRBV10-2 and TRBJ2-5; D possibly corresponds to TRBD2 (5 bases). This CDR3 spans 11 amino acids. Trimming stripped 7 bases from V and 5 bases from J, with 8 bases between. The V gene's germline CDR1 is WSHSY and CDR2 SAAADI. The CDR3 protein is CASTRVETQYF. In DNA, the CDR3 is TGCGCCAGCACGCGGGTGGAGACCCAGTACTTC.

The rearrangement uses TRBV27 and TRBJ2-1; D possibly corresponds to TRBD2 (6 bases). From germline, CDR1 is MNHEY and CDR2 SMNVEV (reference sequence). Trimming shortened V by 5 bases and J by 0 bases, and 14 bases separated the two germline ends. The CDR3 runs 16 residues. The CDR3 nucleotides read TGTGCCAGCAGTGGGGGGACCGCTAGCTCCTACAATGAGCAGTTCTTC. Translation: CASSGGTASSYNEQFF.

This clone has just one count. The chain carries TRBV18 and TRBJ2-1; 16 bases are shared with TRBD2. Germline V CDR1 and CDR2: KGHSH, LQKENI. V shed 3 bases, J shed 7 bases, and the junction held 6 bases outside the gene matches. CDR3 length: 17 amino acids. CDR3 DNA: TGTGCCAGCTCACCGCCGGGACTAGCGGGAGGGCCAAATGAGCAGTTCTTC. Amino acids: CASSPPGLAGGPNEQFF. Complete variable domain (other parts from reference TRBV18 and TRBJ2-1): NAGVMQNPRHLVRRRGQEARLRCSPMKGHSHVYWYRQLPEEGLKFMVYLQKENIIDESGMPKERFSAEFPKEGPSILRIQQVVRGDSAAYFCASSPPGLAGGPNEQFFGPGTRLTVL.

This clone was picked up one time. The gene calls are TRBV7-8 and TRBJ2-7, with 12 nucleotides matching TRBD2. The germline V gene has CDR1 SGHVS and CDR2 FQNEAQ. The CDR3 covers 16 residues. Unmatched junction bases numbered 4, after V lost 3 bases and J lost 1 base. The CDR3 spells CASSLVGLAGSYEQYF. The CDR3 DNA reads TGTGCCAGCAGCTTGGTTGGACTAGCGGGATCCTACGAGCAGTACTTC.

The rearrangement uses TRBV7-2 and TRBJ1-3, with TRBD1 matching over 7 bases. The CDR3 consists of 15 residues. Germline lookup yields CDR1 SGHTA and CDR2 FQGNSA. V shed 7 bases, J shed 2 bases, and the junction held 8 bases outside the gene matches. The CDR3 loop is CASKTQGGTGNTIYF. The CDR3 nucleotides read TGTGCCAGCAAGACTCAGGGGGGCACTGGAAACACCATATATTTT.

V and J are TRBV5-1 and TRBJ2-3, with TRBD2 identical over 16 bases. J was trimmed by 1 base and V by 3 bases; bases with no gene match: 11. The germline V gene has CDR1 SGHRS and CDR2 YFSETQ. The length of the CDR3 is 20 residues. CDR3 bases: TGCGCCAGCAGCTCCCCCGGGACTAGCGGGAGGGACTTGGGCACAGATACGCAGTATTTT. This translates into CASSSPGTSGRDLGTDTQYF.

V is TRBV16 and J is TRBJ2-2; TRBD2 agrees at 8 bases. CDR3 size: 17 residues. The germline gives CDR1 KGHSY, CDR2 FQNENV. V shed 4 bases, J shed 3 bases, and the junction held 10 bases outside the gene matches. Written as DNA, the CDR3 is TGTGCCAGCAGCCCTACCCGGGGGGGAAGCGACACCGGGGAGCTGTTTTTT. Amino acid sequence: CASSPTRGGSDTGELFF.

V gene TRBV27 combines with J gene TRBJ2-1; no clear D. Trimming stripped 3 bases from V and 1 base from J, with 7 bases between. Germline V lookup: CDR1 MNHEY, CDR2 SMNVEV (reference sequence). This CDR3 has 14 residues. CDR3 nucleotides: TGTGCCAGCAGTTTCGGAGCTTCCTACAATGAGCAGTTCTTC. Translated: CASSFGASYNEQFF.